A selection of T cell receptor beta chains follows, all from one sample in a study of T cell changes during pregnancy in multiple sclerosis. The data were produced by immunoSEQ multiplex PCR, yet TCRdb's version contains in-frame clones alone and is incomplete. The sample lists some 45,000 clones, around 95% occurring once. The sample consisted of CD8+ T cells from peripheral blood mononuclear cells, taken in the first trimester of pregnancy. All receptors derive from a female donor with multiple sclerosis, enrolled in a pregnancy study. Each CDR3 is given with its conserved first and last residue. A D gene is named only where the DNA matches it firmly. Size is stated for part of the rows, as once, few or many counts, or as a class when the clone is expanded.

clone_size j_call v_call cdr3_length d_call cdr3_nt cdr3_aa
NA TRBJ1-5 TRBV28 13 NA TGTGCCAGCAGTCCCGGACAGTATCAGCCCCAGCATTTT CASSPGQYQPQHF
NA TRBJ2-1 TRBV27 16 TRBD2 TGTGCCAGCAGACCTGATAGCGGGAGGAGGCCCGATGAGCAGTTCTTC CASRPDSGRRPDEQFF
NA TRBJ2-7 TRBV7-9 16 TRBD1 TGTGCCAGCAGCTCTCCCGGACAGGTTTCTTCCTACGAGCAGTACTTC CASSSPGQVSSYEQYF
NA TRBJ2-7 TRBV30 14 TRBD2 TGTGCCTGGAGTTGGGGGGGGTCAACCTACGAGCAGTACTTC CAWSWGGSTYEQYF
NA TRBJ1-1 TRBV29-1 14 TRBD1 TGCAGCGTTCCAACCCGGGACAGGGGCACTGAAGCTTTCTTT CSVPTRDRGTEAFF
NA TRBJ1-1 TRBV27 14 NA TGTGCCAGCAGTTTAGGGGGGGCGGCCGCTGAAGCTTTCTTT CASSLGGAAAEAFF
NA TRBJ1-4 TRBV5-5 16 NA TGTGCCAGCAGCCAGGCAATGGGTTACAACGGTGAAAAACTGTTTTTT CASSQAMGYNGEKLFF
NA TRBJ2-1 TRBV27 14 TRBD2 TGTGCCAGCGGGTACTCTAGCGGAGTGGATGAGCAGTTCTTC CASGYSSGVDEQFF
NA TRBJ2-1 TRBV9 15 TRBD1 TGTGCCAGCAGCCGGGGGACAGGGGTGTACAATGAGCAGTTCTTC CASSRGTGVYNEQFF
NA TRBJ2-1 TRBV18 15 TRBD2 TGTGCCAGCTCTCCCGGACTAGCGGGAGGCAATGAGCAGTTCTTC CASSPGLAGGNEQFF
NA TRBJ1-2 TRBV29-1 13 TRBD1 TGCAGCGTTGAGGGGGACAGGGGGAATGGCTACACCTTC CSVEGDRGNGYTF
NA TRBJ2-3 TRBV15 16 NA TGTGCCACCAGCACTAGACAGTCAGTGAGCACAGATACGCAGTATTTT CATSTRQSVSTDTQYF
once TRBJ2-3 TRBV19 15 TRBD2 TGTGCCAGTAACCAACTAGCGGGAGGGACAGATACGCAGTATTTT CASNQLAGGTDTQYF
NA TRBJ2-7 TRBV11-2 15 NA TGTGCCAGCAGCTCCAAGGGGCAGTTAACCTACGAGCAGTACTTC CASSSKGQLTYEQYF
few TRBJ1-5 TRBV4-1 14 TRBD1 TGCGCCAGCAGCCAATCGGACAGGGCTCAGCCCCAGCATTTT CASSQSDRAQPQHF
NA TRBJ2-1 TRBV7-9 16 TRBD1 TGTGCCAGCAGCCAAACCCGGGACAGGTCCTACAATGAGCAGTTCTTC CASSQTRDRSYNEQFF
NA TRBJ1-5 TRBV28 14 NA TGTGCCAGCAGTTTCCGCAGGGACAATCAGCCCCAGCATTTT CASSFRRDNQPQHF
NA TRBJ2-7 TRBV5-5 15 NA TGTGCCAGCAGCTTGGGTAGGGGATCCTCCTACGAGCAGTACTTC CASSLGRGSSYEQYF
NA TRBJ1-5 TRBV28 14 TRBD1 TGTGCCAGCAGCCGTAACAGGGGGCATCAGCCCCAGCATTTT CASSRNRGHQPQHF
NA TRBJ2-3 TRBV28 17 TRBD1 TGTGCCAGCAGTGGGGTGCGCGGAGCAGGGGGCGAAGATACGCAGTATTTT CASSGVRGAGGEDTQYF
NA TRBJ2-1 TRBV5-1 13 NA TGCGCCAGCAGTGGGGTTACAGGCATTGAGCAGTTCTTC CASSGVTGIEQFF
NA TRBJ2-7 TRBV4-1 14 NA TGCGCCAGCAGCCTACTGAGGGACTCCTACGAGCAGTACTTC CASSLLRDSYEQYF
NA TRBJ1-2 TRBV9 17 TRBD1 TGTGCCAGCAGCGTAGTGACAGGGGGGGACCCTAACTATGGCTACACCTTC CASSVVTGGDPNYGYTF
NA TRBJ2-2 TRBV28 17 TRBD2 TGTGCCAGCAGTCCAACCGGGACTAGCGTTTGGACCGGGGAGCTGTTTTTT CASSPTGTSVWTGELFF
NA TRBJ2-7 TRBV4-1 15 TRBD2 TGCGCCAGCAGCCAAGAGACTAGCGGGGCCTACGAGCAGTACTTC CASSQETSGAYEQYF
NA TRBJ2-1 TRBV11-3 15 TRBD2 TGTGCCAGCAGCTTTACTAGCGGAGCCTACAATGAGCAGTTCTTC CASSFTSGAYNEQFF
NA TRBJ2-1 TRBV27 18 TRBD2 TGTGCCAGCAGTTTATGGGTTGCTAGCGGGAGCACAAACAATGAGCAGTTCTTC CASSLWVASGSTNNEQFF
NA TRBJ2-7 TRBV19 14 NA TGTGCCAGTAGTATAGTCCGGGAAGCCCGCGAGCAGTACTTC CASSIVREAREQYF
NA TRBJ1-1 TRBV19 13 NA TGTGCCAGTAGTATAACCAGGGTGGCTGAAGCTTTCTTT CASSITRVAEAFF
few TRBJ2-3 TRBV4-1 15 TRBD2 TGCGCCAGCAGCCAGGGAGGGCTAAACACAGATACGCAGTATTTT CASSQGGLNTDTQYF
few TRBJ2-6 TRBV7-9 15 NA TGTGCCAGCAGCTTAGGCCAGTCTGGGGCCAACGTCCTGACTTTC CASSLGQSGANVLTF
NA TRBJ2-1 TRBV7-8 17 TRBD2 TGTGCCAGCAGCTTATACCGACTAGCGGACTCCTACAATGAGCAGTTCTTC CASSLYRLADSYNEQFF
once TRBJ2-7 TRBV7-7 13 NA TGTGCCAGCAGCTTGGACCTTGACAGCGAGCAGTACTTC CASSLDLDSEQYF
NA TRBJ2-1 TRBV4-3 16 NA TGCGCCAGCAGCCAAAACCTGCGCGGAAGCTACAATGAGCAGTTCTTC CASSQNLRGSYNEQFF
NA TRBJ1-5 TRBV6-1 15 TRBD1 TGTGCCAGCAGTGAAGCGCAGGGGGCCAATCAGCCCCAGCATTTT CASSEAQGANQPQHF
NA TRBJ2-7 TRBV7-9 13 NA TGTGCCAGCAGCTTTCACAGGGCCGGCGAGCAGTACTTC CASSFHRAGEQYF